These T cell receptor beta chains were read from a single sample in a study of T cell responses to AZD1222 COVID-19 vaccine. Repertoires were generated with immunoSEQ multiplex PCR, while TCRdb's copy carries only in-frame clones and drops some. The table lists approximately 190,000 clones, roughly 93% of them singletons. This sample comprised peripheral blood, obtained on day 0 of AZD1222 vaccination. These receptors originate from an adult in good health. Both conserved end residues are part of each CDR3.

v_call,j_call,cdr3_aa
TRBV5-6,TRBJ1-1,CASSSWGRTLPEAFF
TRBV7-3,TRBJ2-3,CASSLRQGADTQYF
TRBV7-9,TRBJ2-7,CASSLVQGRAYEQYF
TRBV27,TRBJ2-1,CASSLLPSGRIDEQFF
TRBV7-6,TRBJ1-4,CASSSGTSSFLNEKLFF
TRBV7-3,TRBJ1-1,CASSPQGRTEAFF
TRBV3-1/TRBV3-2,TRBJ1-5,CASSQRASSNQPQHF
TRBV7-8,TRBJ1-2,CASSLGRTYGYTF
TRBV7-9,TRBJ2-1,CASSPPGQETYNEQFF
TRBV28,TRBJ2-5,CASREPGLQETQYF
TRBV5-1,TRBJ2-2,CASSLVDRGLTGELFF
TRBV6-1,TRBJ1-5,CASSDPLQPQHF
TRBV4-1,TRBJ1-1,CASSQEKSTSRLNTEAFF
TRBV2,TRBJ1-1,CASSDPSNTEAFF
TRBV7-2,TRBJ1-4,CASSLNPGTNEKLFF
TRBV19,TRBJ1-2,CASSPGTGRGYTF
TRBV19,TRBJ1-3,CASGSGTGDGNTIYF
TRBV19,TRBJ1-1,CASSRNTRVVMNTEAFF
TRBV7-9,TRBJ2-5,CASSTPPWSQTPGRGDISETQYF
TRBV7-6,TRBJ1-1,CASSLAIAGEAGNSEAFF
TRBV5-8,TRBJ2-3,CASSAGQGSTDTQYF
TRBV15,TRBJ1-3,CATSRDLVSGNTIYF
TRBV6-1,TRBJ1-1,CASSDLPGNTEAFF
TRBV6-6,TRBJ1-5,CASSYSIPSDNQPQHF
TRBV2,TRBJ2-1,CASCSGEEYNEQFF